These 27 T cell receptor beta chains share one sample of origin, sequenced in a study of beta chain features in type 1 diabetes. Of the isolated RNA, all was reverse transcribed, and so the sequenced material was expressed TCRB transcripts. TCRdb's copy holds only in-frame clones and misses some; the assay was immunoSEQ multiplex PCR. Among 500,000 to 700,000 clones listed, around 16% were seen once. Sequences were obtained from naive CD4+ T cells from blood. The receptors were gathered from a man between 18 and 35 years old in good health.

The chain is built from TRBV6-5 and TRBJ2-1; 7 bases match TRBD1. V was clipped by 2 bases and J by 14 bases; unmatched bases: 9. The CDR3 length is 13 residues. Germline loops: CDR1 MNHEY, CDR2 SVGAGI. The DNA of the CDR3 is TGTGCCAGCAGTTACCTGACAGGGAATAGAAAGTTCTTC. Its translation is CASSYLTGNRKFF.

The CDR3 region has the DNA TGTGCCAGCAGCTCGGGACAGGGATTCATGGGGAACTATGGCTACACCTTC. The encoded protein is CASSSGQGFMGNYGYTF. The rearrangement uses TRBV28 and TRBJ1-2; 9 nucleotides agree with TRBD1. V was clipped by 6 bases and J by 2 bases; unmatched bases: 13. The CDR3 totals 17 residues. Germline lookup yields CDR1 MDHEN and CDR2 SYDVKM.

This clone showed up just a few times. V and J are TRBV30 and TRBJ2-7; maybe TRBD1 (6 bases). CDR1 and CDR2 (germline): GTSNPN, SVGIG (reference sequence). V was trimmed by 2 bases and J by 2 bases, leaving 10 bases between them. This CDR3 comprises 13 residues. CDR3 sequence: CAWSLGGPYEQYF. CDR3 bases: TGTGCCTGGAGTTTAGGGGGTCCCTACGAGCAGTACTTC.

This chain joins TRBV19 and TRBJ1-5; TRBD1 is a possible D gene (5 bases). CDR1 is LNHDA, CDR2 SQIVND, per germline (reference sequence). This CDR3 has 16 residues. Trimming took 3 bases from V and 2 from J, leaving 14 bases between them. This CDR3 is CASSIRQGDGNQPQHF. For the CDR3, the DNA is TGTGCCAGTAGTATCCGTCAGGGTGACGGCAATCAGCCCCAGCATTTT.

This clone came up a few times. The chain joins TRBV25-1 to TRBJ2-1, with D unclear. CDR3 length: 14 residues. Between the trimmed V and J ends, which lost 5 bases and 9 bases, there was a span of 17 bases. Germline values: CDR1 MGHDK, CDR2 SYGVNS. The CDR3 DNA reads as TGTGCCAGCAGTTCTCGCCCCCCTAGAGGTGAGCAGTTCTTC. This sequence encodes CASSSRPPRGEQFF. The variable domain in full, with the rest retrieved from reference TRBV25-1 and TRBJ2-1, is EADIYQTPRYLVIGTGKKITLECSQTMGHDKMYWYQQDPGMELHLIHYSYGVNSTEKGDLSSESTVSRIRTEHFPLTLESARPSHTSQYLCASSSRPPRGEQFFGPGTRLTVL.

This clone has only a few counts. V usage is TRBV10-3 and J usage is TRBJ2-1; D may be TRBD1 (6 bases). Germline V CDR1 and CDR2: ENHRY, SYGVKD. Between the trimmed V and J ends, which lost 2 bases and 9 bases, there was a span of 11 bases. The CDR3 has 13 residues. The CDR3 nucleotides read TGTGCCATCAGTGAGAACAGGGCTCCTGAGCAGTTCTTC. Translation: CAISENRAPEQFF.

In this sample, this clone turned up a few times. The chain couples TRBV2 to TRBJ2-7; D gene unclear. Germline V CDR1 and CDR2: SNHLY, FYNNEI. The CDR3 is made up of 13 amino acids. The V and J ends lost 6 bases and 0 bases respectively, with 9 bases between them. The CDR3 nucleotides read TGTGCCAGCAGGCACACGAGCTCCTACGAGCAGTACTTC. Encoded protein: CASRHTSSYEQYF.

Worth noting for this clone: This specimen includes other DNA sequences encoding the same CDR3. V gene TRBV7-9 combines with J gene TRBJ1-2; maybe TRBD1 (6 bases). The V gene's germline CDR1 is SEHNR and CDR2 FQNEAQ (reference sequence). Trimming cost V 0 bases and J 5 bases, with 10 bases left between them. The CDR3 extends over 14 amino acids. The CDR3 DNA follows: TGTGCCAGCAGCTTAGCACAGGGCCATTATGGCTACACCTTC. Its protein product is CASSLAQGHYGYTF.

In its sample, this clone was seen a few times. The J gene is TRBJ2-3, the V gene TRBV11-1, with D possibly matching TRBD2 (6 bases). Germline loops: CDR1 SGHAT, CDR2 FQDESV (reference sequence). The germline V and J ends were trimmed by 2 bases and 1 base, with 13 bases remaining between them. This CDR3 comprises 16 residues. CDR3 sequence: CASSLPLAWGTDTQYF. In DNA, the CDR3 is TGTGCCAGCAGCTTACCTCTAGCGTGGGGCACAGATACGCAGTATTTT.

This sequence joins TRBV7-3 and TRBJ2-3; 8 bases map to TRBD2. Per germline, CDR1 SGHTA and CDR2 FQGTGA. This CDR3 has 15 residues. V lost 5 bases, J lost 7 bases, and 11 bases stayed unmatched. The CDR3 here is CASSPRTSLGHTQYF. CDR3 coding DNA: TGTGCCAGCAGCCCGAGGACTAGCTTGGGTCATACGCAGTATTTT.

The sample holds a few counts of this clone. This sequence joins TRBV7-6 and TRBJ1-3; D is ambiguous. Germline CDR1 SGHVS, CDR2 FNYEAQ. The CDR3 is 16 amino acids. V lost 5 bases, J lost 2 bases, and 16 bases lay in between. The CDR3 bases are TGTGCCAGCAGCCAAAGAAACGGCGTTGCTGGAAACACCATATATTTT. This translates into CASSQRNGVAGNTIYF.

J is TRBJ1-2 and V is TRBV19; D remains unclear. The CDR3 is 14 residues long. Trimming removed 6 bases from V and 4 bases from J, with 15 bases in between. Germline V CDR1 and CDR2: LNHDA, SQIVND (reference sequence). CDR3 residues: CASSNDGRLYGYTF. CDR3 coding DNA: TGTGCCAGTAGCAACGACGGACGGCTCTATGGCTACACCTTC.

This clone was seen ten or more times. The chain employs TRBV28 and TRBJ2-1; D not certain. The CDR3 is 13 amino acids. The germline V and J ends were trimmed by 3 bases and 8 bases, with 11 bases remaining between them. From germline, CDR1 is MDHEN and CDR2 SYDVKM. The CDR3, as DNA: TGTGCCAGCAGTTTCTTTAGTTGGTATGAGCAGTTCTTC. Its protein product is CASSFFSWYEQFF.

In this sample, this clone turned up a few times. The chain recombines TRBV4-3 with TRBJ2-2; 7 positions agree with TRBD2. Germline CDR1 is LGHNA and CDR2 is YSLEER. CDR3 length equals 15 residues. V lost 4 bases, J lost 5 bases, and 7 bases stayed unmatched. This CDR3 is CASSPRGVGTGELFF. CDR3 sequence (DNA): TGCGCCAGCAGCCCCCGGGGGGTAGGGACCGGGGAGCTGTTTTTT.

This clone has a count of ten or more. J is TRBJ1-6 and V is TRBV7-9, with D hard to call. The CDR3 runs to 10 residues. CDR1 SEHNR and CDR2 FQNEAQ come from the germline V gene (reference sequence). V dropped 4 bases and J dropped 10 bases, with 2 bases sitting between them. The DNA for the CDR3 is TGTGCCAGCAGCTCGTCACCCCTCCACTTT. Translating gives CASSSSPLHF.

V is TRBV2 and J is TRBJ2-4, with D possibly matching TRBD1 (6 bases). Trimming left V 4 bases short and J 0 bases short, with 13 bases between. This CDR3 is 16 amino acids long. Germline lookup yields CDR1 SNHLY and CDR2 FYNNEI. CDR3 sequence: CASSVGQNLAKNIQYF. CDR3 nucleotides: TGTGCCAGCAGTGTAGGACAGAACTTAGCCAAAAACATTCAGTACTTC.

This clone appeared a few times. The chain has TRBV9 and TRBJ1-2, with no clear D. CDR3 length: 13 amino acids. Trimming stripped 4 bases from V and 11 bases from J, with 18 bases between. CDR1 SGDLS and CDR2 YYNGEE come from the germline V gene. The CDR3 reads CASSQPGFELYTF. The DNA for the CDR3 is TGTGCCAGCAGCCAACCGGGTTTCGAATTGTACACCTTC.

The V gene is TRBV6-6, the J gene TRBJ1-5; unclear D gene. V gave up 8 bases and J gave up 3 bases, with 17 bases separating them. Germline V CDR1 and CDR2: MNHNY, SVGAGI (reference sequence). This CDR3 has 15 amino acids. DNA for the CDR3: TGTGCCAGCGGTGGGGTGGGAAGGGACAATCAGCCCCAGCATTTT. The encoded protein is CASGGVGRDNQPQHF.

The chain links TRBV27 to TRBJ2-6, with 7 bases lining up with TRBD1. CDR1 MNHEY and CDR2 SMNVEV come from the germline V gene (reference sequence). Trimming took 4 bases from V and 4 from J; bases not matched to a gene: 4. The CDR3 is made up of 15 amino acids. The CDR3 sequence: CASSSGQAGANVLTF. CDR3 DNA: TGTGCCAGCAGTTCAGGACAGGCCGGGGCCAACGTCCTGACTTTC.

This clone was observed a handful of times. The rearrangement uses TRBV5-4 and TRBJ2-1; 10 bases are shared with TRBD1. This CDR3 spans 15 amino acids. The V gene end was trimmed by 0 bases and the J gene end by 5 bases; junction bases not matched to a gene: 2. Per the germline V gene, CDR1 is SGHNT and CDR2 is YYREEE (reference sequence). This CDR3 is CASSLGQGAHNEQFF. CDR3 bases: TGTGCCAGCAGCTTGGGACAGGGGGCGCACAATGAGCAGTTCTTC. Filled out from reference TRBV5-4 and TRBJ2-1, the complete variable domain reads ETGVTQSPTHLIKTRGQQVTLRCSSQSGHNTVSWYQQALGQGPQFIFQYYREEENGRGNFPPRFSGLQFPNYSSELNVNALELDDSALYLCASSLGQGAHNEQFFGPGTRLTVL.

V gene TRBV29-1 combines with J gene TRBJ1-2; D is undetermined. Germline V gene lookup returns CDR1 SQVTM and CDR2 ANQGSEA. The V end lost 4 bases, the J end lost 3 bases, and 12 bases lay between the germline ends. CDR3 size: 13 residues. The CDR3 coding sequence is TGCAGCGTTGCTCCCAAGAATGACTATGGCTACACCTTC. It is translated as CSVAPKNDYGYTF. Full variable domain (remainder filled in from reference TRBV29-1 and TRBJ1-2): SAVISQKPSRDICQRGTSLTIQCQVDSQVTMMFWYRQQPGQSLTLIATANQGSEATYESGFVIDKFPISRPNLTFSTLTVSNMSPEDSSIYLCSVAPKNDYGYTFGSGTRLTVV.

This clone was counted a few times. This sequence joins TRBV20-1 and TRBJ2-1; D unresolved. The CDR3 covers 11 residues. V dropped 5 bases and J dropped 5 bases, with 7 bases sitting between them. The germline CDR1 and CDR2 sequences are DFQATT and SNEGSKA (reference sequence). This CDR3 reads CSAPDNNEQFF. CDR3 in DNA: TGCAGTGCTCCAGATAACAATGAGCAGTTCTTC.

The CDR3 protein is CASSFRRAYNEQFF. The CDR3 region has the DNA TGTGCCAGCAGTTTCCGAAGGGCTTACAATGAGCAGTTCTTC. The rearrangement uses TRBV6-5 and TRBJ2-1; D unclear. V was shortened by 4 bases and J by 4 bases, with 11 bases between the two germline ends. The CDR3 loop spans 14 amino acids. Germline CDR1 reads MNHEY; CDR2 reads SVGAGI.

The V and J genes are TRBV7-2 and TRBJ1-2; 7 bases are a match to TRBD1. The CDR3 consists of 14 residues. V was clipped by 5 bases and J by 8 bases; unmatched bases: 11. Germline CDR1 and CDR2: SGHTA and FQGNSA. Here the CDR3 reads CASSLRVTGAGYTF. CDR3 bases: TGTGCCAGCAGCCTCAGAGTAACAGGGGCAGGCTACACCTTC.

This chain uses TRBV15 with TRBJ2-4; D gene unclear. Germline V gene data show CDR1 as LNHNV and CDR2 as YYDKDF (reference sequence). This CDR3 has 15 residues. Deletions cut 1 base from V and 4 bases from J, with 11 bases between. As DNA, the CDR3 is TGTGCCACCAGCAGAGTAGACACAGATAAAAACATTCAGTACTTC. Its protein is CATSRVDTDKNIQYF.

The V call is TRBV7-2, the J call TRBJ2-1; the match to TRBD2 covers 7 bases. The V and J ends lost 1 base and 8 bases, in that order; junction bases with no gene match: 8. Germline CDR1 reads SGHTA; CDR2 reads FQGNSA. This CDR3 region has 15 residues. The chain's CDR3 is CASSLVASGKDEQFF. The CDR3 DNA is TGTGCCAGCAGCTTAGTGGCTAGCGGCAAGGATGAGCAGTTCTTC.

The chain has TRBV6-1 and TRBJ2-7, with 7 bases that match TRBD1. This CDR3 spans 12 amino acids. Germline-derived CDR1 and CDR2 are MNHNS and SASEGT. The ends lost 10 bases at V and 3 bases at J; junction bases unmatched: 6. CDR3 amino acids: CAILQGFYEQYF. The CDR3 bases are TGTGCCATCCTACAGGGGTTCTACGAGCAGTACTTC.